This T cell receptor beta chain is drawn from a study of T cell changes during pregnancy in multiple sclerosis. V lost 1 base to trimming and J lost 3 bases; unmatched junction nucleotides: 3. Germline V CDR1 and CDR2: GTSNPN, SVGIG (reference sequence). The CDR3 has 16 amino acids. Sequenced by immunoSEQ multiplex PCR; TCRdb stores in-frame clones only, minus some. Here the sample spans tens of thousands of clones, about nine tenths being singletons. The chain joins TRBV30 to TRBJ2-1, with 13 positions matching TRBD2. Source: peripheral blood, taken after pregnancy. This receptor was identified in a female donor in good health, enrolled as a control in a pregnancy study. In nucleotides, the CDR3 is TGTGCCTGGAGTGGGACTAGCGGGGGCCTCTACAATGAGCAGTTCTTC. Translated: CAWSGTSGGLYNEQFF.